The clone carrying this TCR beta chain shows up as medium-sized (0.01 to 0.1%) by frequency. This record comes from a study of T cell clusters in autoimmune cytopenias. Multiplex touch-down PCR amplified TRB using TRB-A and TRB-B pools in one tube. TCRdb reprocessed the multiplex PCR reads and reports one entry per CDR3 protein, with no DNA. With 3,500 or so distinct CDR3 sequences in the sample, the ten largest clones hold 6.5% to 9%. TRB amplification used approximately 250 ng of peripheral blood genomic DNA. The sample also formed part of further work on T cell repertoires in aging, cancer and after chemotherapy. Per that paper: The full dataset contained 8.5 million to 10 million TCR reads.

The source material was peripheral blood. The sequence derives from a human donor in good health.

The CDR3 reads CSAARLAGNNEQFF. The genes are TRBV20-1 and TRBJ2-1; TCRdb selects TRBD2, and the lack of DNA leaves this call unchecked. The CDR3 covers 14 residues. CDR1 is DFQATT, CDR2 SNEGSKA, per germline (reference sequence).